This TCR beta chain was captured in a study of shared clonotypes between healthy human individuals. Sequencing was performed with immunoSEQ multiplex PCR; in TCRdb, only in-frame clones are kept and a portion is missing. Here the sample spans over a million clones, around 78% being singletons. CD4+ cells were split into CD45RA+ naive and CD45RA-negative memory subsets. The germline V and J ends were trimmed by 7 bases and 4 bases, with 12 bases remaining between them. CDR1 SQVTM and CDR2 ANQGSEA come from the germline V gene. The CDR3 spans 12 residues. The TCR sequence derives from a man aged 18 to 29 in good health. Some clones in this sample may be carry-over from other donors' samples. This rearrangement joins TRBV29-1 to TRBJ2-3, with D maybe TRBD2 (6 bases). Sample: memory CD4+ T cells from PBMCs. Subset of the sample: CD45RA-negative fraction. The CDR3 here is CSARDSSDTQYF. The CDR3 bases are TGCAGCGCCAGGGACTCCTCAGATACGCAGTATTTT.